The 3 T cell receptor beta chains in this list originate from one sample, sequenced in a study of T cell changes during pregnancy in multiple sclerosis. Clones were read by immunoSEQ multiplex PCR, and TCRdb kept only the in-frame ones, dropping some. The sample carries some 83,000 clones, approximately 90% recorded once. The material sequenced was PBMCs, taken in the first trimester of pregnancy. Receptors originate from a female donor in good health, serving as a control in a pregnancy study. Some clones in this sample may be carry-over from other donors' samples.

This chain links TRBV29-1 with TRBJ2-7; TRBD1 is a possible D gene (6 bases). The CDR3 extends over 13 amino acids. The germline CDR1 and CDR2 sequences are SQVTM and ANQGSEA. V lost 2 bases, J lost 1 base, and 9 bases lay in between. In DNA, the CDR3 is TGCAGCGTTGAAACCGGGACATCCTACGAGCAGTACTTC. Translated: CSVETGTSYEQYF.

The genes are TRBV28 and TRBJ1-2, with D perhaps matching TRBD1 (5 bases). Deletions cut 5 bases from V and 2 bases from J, with 12 bases between. Per germline, CDR1 MDHEN and CDR2 SYDVKM. The CDR3 runs 14 residues. The chain's CDR3 is CASSAQTGNYGYTF. CDR3 coding DNA: TGTGCCAGCAGTGCCCAAACAGGAAACTATGGCTACACCTTC.

This rearrangement joins TRBV29-1 to TRBJ1-3; no clear D. With 3 bases removed from V and 3 bases from J, the gap between germline ends came to 3 bases. This CDR3 region has 11 residues. From germline, CDR1 is SQVTM and CDR2 ANQGSEA. CDR3 DNA sequence: TGCAGCGTTGACGTTGGAAACACCATATATTTT. It encodes CSVDVGNTIYF.